This TCR beta chain was observed in a study of blood T cells in healthy people across ages. Study overall: For every two T cells, template switching captured about one barcoded beta molecule.

Notes on the study in general: Naive CD4+ cell counts and diversity both ran higher in long-lived than in aged donors.

Primers used in a second PCR of about 7 to 12 cycles were a sample-barcoded 5' primer and a J-beta primer mix. TCRdb re-called the 5' RACE reads with MiXCR, one entry per CDR3 protein. The data contain approximately 900,000 distinct CDR3 sequences, roughly 28% of them seen just once; the ten biggest clones take up more than 8.5%. About 10 milliliters was the volume of peripheral blood drawn from each donor. This clonotype was picked up a small number of times. The antigen remains unidentified. The same sample was also studied in work on T cells of mothers and their children. That paper states: The whole RNA yield was converted to cDNA, around 1.5 ug per 15 ul.

The source of this sequence is a woman aged 40 to 49 in good health. The sequencing sample was made of blood.

CDR3 sequence reads: CASSIALASEAFF. CDR3 coding DNA: TGTGCCAGTAGTATAGCACTTGCGTCTGAAGCTTTCTTT. The gene calls are TRBV19 and TRBJ1-1; D is uncertain. CDR3 length: 13 residues. V was shortened by 1 base and J by 6 bases, with 9 bases between the two germline ends. Germline lookup yields CDR1 LNHDA and CDR2 SQIVND (reference sequence).